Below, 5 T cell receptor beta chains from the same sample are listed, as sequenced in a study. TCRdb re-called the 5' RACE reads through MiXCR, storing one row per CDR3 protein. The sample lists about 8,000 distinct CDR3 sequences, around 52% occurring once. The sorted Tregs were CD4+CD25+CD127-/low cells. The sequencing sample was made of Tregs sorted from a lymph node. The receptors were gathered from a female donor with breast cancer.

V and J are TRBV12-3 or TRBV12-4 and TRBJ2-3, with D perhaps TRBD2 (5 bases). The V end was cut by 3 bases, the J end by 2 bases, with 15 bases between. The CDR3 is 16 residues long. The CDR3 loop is CASSFLPVDFTDTQYF. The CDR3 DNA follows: TGTGCCAGCAGTTTCCTCCCGGTGGACTTCACAGATACGCAGTATTTT.

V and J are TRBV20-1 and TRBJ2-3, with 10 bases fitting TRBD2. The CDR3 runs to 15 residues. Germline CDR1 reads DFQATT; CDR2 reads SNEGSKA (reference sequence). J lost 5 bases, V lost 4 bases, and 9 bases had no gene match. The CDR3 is CSANRAGGPVDTQYF. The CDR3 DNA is TGCAGTGCTAACCGAGCGGGAGGGCCCGTAGATACGCAGTATTTT.

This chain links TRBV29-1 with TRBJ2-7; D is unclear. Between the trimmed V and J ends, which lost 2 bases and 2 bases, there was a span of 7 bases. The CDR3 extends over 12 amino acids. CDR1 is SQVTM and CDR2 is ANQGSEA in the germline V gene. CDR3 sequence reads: CSVEKEPYEQYF. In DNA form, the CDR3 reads TGCAGCGTTGAAAAGGAACCCTACGAGCAGTACTTC.

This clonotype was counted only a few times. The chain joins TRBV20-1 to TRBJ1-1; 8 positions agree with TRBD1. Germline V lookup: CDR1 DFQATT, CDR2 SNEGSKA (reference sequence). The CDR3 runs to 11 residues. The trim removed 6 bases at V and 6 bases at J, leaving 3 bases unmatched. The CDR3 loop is CSAKDRAEAFF. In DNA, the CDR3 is TGCAGTGCAAAGGACAGGGCTGAAGCTTTCTTT.

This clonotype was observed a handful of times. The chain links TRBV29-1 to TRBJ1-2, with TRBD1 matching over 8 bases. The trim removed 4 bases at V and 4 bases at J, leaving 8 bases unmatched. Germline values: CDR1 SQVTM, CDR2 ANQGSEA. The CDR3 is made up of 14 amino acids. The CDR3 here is CSVGWTGSGYGYTF. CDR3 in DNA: TGCAGCGTTGGATGGACAGGGTCCGGCTATGGCTACACCTTC.